The source of this T cell receptor (beta chain) is a study of long-term antiretroviral therapy in people with HIV. This CDR3 contains 14 residues. The germline V gene has CDR1 SQVTM and CDR2 ANQGSEA. With 4 bases clipped from V and 2 bases from J, the junction kept 6 bases outside the gene matches. The immunoSEQ assay was v3.0, run at survey level. Repertoires were generated with immunoSEQ multiplex PCR, while TCRdb's copy carries only in-frame clones and drops some. The table shows 25,000 to 30,000 clones, with about 88% occurring only once. This clonotype was obtained from a man aged 40-49 years with HIV. The sample in question was unsorted PBMCs, obtained approximately 2.6 years after starting antiretroviral therapy. The V and J genes are TRBV29-1 and TRBJ2-5; 8 bases align to TRBD1. CDR3 loop: CSVVHRTGQETQYF. In DNA form, the CDR3 reads TGCAGCGTTGTCCACCGGACAGGGCAAGAGACCCAGTACTTC.